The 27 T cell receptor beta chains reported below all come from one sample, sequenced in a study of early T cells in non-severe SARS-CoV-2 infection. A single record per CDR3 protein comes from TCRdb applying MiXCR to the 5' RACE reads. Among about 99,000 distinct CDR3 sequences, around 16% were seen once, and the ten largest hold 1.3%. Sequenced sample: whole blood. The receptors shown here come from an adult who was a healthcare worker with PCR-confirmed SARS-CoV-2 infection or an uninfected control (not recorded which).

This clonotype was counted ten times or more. Here the CDR3 reads CASSRTTGWAGNTIYF. The CDR3 DNA reads as TGTGCCAGCAGCCGGACGACAGGGTGGGCTGGAAACACCATATATTTT. J is TRBJ1-3 and V is TRBV12-3 or TRBV12-4, with 7 bases that match TRBD1. The J segment lost 2 bases and the V segment lost 6 bases, leaving 10 bases of the junction unmatched. The CDR3 loop spans 16 amino acids.

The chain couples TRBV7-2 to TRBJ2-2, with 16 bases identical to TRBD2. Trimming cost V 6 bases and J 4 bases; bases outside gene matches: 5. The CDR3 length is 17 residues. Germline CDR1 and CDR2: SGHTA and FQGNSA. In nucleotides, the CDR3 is TGTGCCAGCAGTTCCGGGACTAGCGGGAGGGCCACCGGGGAGCTGTTTTTT. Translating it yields CASSSGTSGRATGELFF.

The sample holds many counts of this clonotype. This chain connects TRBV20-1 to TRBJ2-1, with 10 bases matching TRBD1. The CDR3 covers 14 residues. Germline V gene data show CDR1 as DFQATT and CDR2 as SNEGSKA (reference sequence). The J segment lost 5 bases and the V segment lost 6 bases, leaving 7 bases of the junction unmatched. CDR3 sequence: CSAQDRGRNNEQFF. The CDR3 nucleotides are TGCAGTGCCCAGGACAGGGGGAGGAACAATGAGCAGTTCTTC.

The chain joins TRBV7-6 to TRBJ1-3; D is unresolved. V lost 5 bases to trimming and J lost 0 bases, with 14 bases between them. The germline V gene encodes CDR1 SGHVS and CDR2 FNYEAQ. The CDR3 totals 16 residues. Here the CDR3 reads CASSATDSDSGNTIYF. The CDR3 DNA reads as TGTGCCAGCAGCGCCACCGATTCAGACTCTGGAAACACCATATATTTT.

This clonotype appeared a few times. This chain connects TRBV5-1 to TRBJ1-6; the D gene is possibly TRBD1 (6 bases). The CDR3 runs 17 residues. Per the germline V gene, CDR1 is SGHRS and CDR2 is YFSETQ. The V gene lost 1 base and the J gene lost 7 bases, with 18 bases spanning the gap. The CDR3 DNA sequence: TGCGCCAGCAGCTTGAGGTTCGGAGACAGGCAAAATTCACCCCTCCACTTT. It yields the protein CASSLRFGDRQNSPLHF.

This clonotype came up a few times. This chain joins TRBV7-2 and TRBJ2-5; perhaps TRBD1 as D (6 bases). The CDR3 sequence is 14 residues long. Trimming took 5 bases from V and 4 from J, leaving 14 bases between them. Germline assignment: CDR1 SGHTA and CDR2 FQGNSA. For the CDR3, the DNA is TGTGCCAGCAGCCTAAATCCAGGGGTAGAGACCCAGTACTTC. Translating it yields CASSLNPGVETQYF.

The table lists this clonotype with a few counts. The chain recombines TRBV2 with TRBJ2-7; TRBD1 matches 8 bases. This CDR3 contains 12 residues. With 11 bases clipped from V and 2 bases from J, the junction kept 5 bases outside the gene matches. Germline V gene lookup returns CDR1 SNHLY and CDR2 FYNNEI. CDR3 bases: TGTGCCGGAGGGACAGGAACCTACGAGCAGTACTTC. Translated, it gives CAGGTGTYEQYF.

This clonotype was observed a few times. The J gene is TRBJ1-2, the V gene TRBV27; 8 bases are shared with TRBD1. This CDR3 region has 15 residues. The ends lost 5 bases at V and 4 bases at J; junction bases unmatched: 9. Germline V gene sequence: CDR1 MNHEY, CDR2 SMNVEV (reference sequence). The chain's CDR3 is CASSPRTGSTYGYTF. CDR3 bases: TGTGCCAGCAGTCCCCGGACAGGGTCGACCTATGGCTACACCTTC.

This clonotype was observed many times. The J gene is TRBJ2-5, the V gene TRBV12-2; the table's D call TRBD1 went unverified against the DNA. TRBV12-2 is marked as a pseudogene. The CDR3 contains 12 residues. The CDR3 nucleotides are TGTGTACGAGGGGGATCCCAAGAGACCCAGTACTTC. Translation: CVRGGSQETQYF.

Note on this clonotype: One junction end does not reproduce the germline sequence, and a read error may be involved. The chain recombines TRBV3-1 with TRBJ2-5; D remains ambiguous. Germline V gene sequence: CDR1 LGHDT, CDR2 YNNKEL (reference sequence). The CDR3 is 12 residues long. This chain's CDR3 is CASSQTVETQYF. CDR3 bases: TGTGCCAGCAGCCAAACTGTGGAGACCCAGTATTTC.

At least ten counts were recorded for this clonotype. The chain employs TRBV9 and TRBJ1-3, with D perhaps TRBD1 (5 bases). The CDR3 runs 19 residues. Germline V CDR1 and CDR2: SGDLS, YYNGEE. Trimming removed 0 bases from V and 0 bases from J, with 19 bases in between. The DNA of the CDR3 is TGTGCCAGCAGCGTAGGCGACAGCCCGTGGGTCACCTCTGGAAACACCATATATTTT. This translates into CASSVGDSPWVTSGNTIYF.

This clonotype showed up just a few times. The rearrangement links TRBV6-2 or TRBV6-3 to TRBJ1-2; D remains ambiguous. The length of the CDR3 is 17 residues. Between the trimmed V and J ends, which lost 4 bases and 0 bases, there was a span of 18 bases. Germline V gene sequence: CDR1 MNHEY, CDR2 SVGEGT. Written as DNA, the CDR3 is TGTGCCAGCAGTTCCACCCCCCCTTGGCGAGCTAACTATGGCTACACCTTC. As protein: CASSSTPPWRANYGYTF.

As DNA, the CDR3 is TGCAGTGCAAGTAGAGTCGACAGGGGGGTTGGAAACATTCAGTACTTC. Translating it yields CSASRVDRGVGNIQYF. The chain recombines TRBV20-1 with TRBJ2-4, with 9 nucleotides matching TRBD1. Trimming took 6 bases from V and 6 from J; bases not matched to a gene: 15. The CDR3 covers 16 residues. Germline assignment: CDR1 DFQATT and CDR2 SNEGSKA (reference sequence).

The CDR3 protein is CASSRTRTQTFSYNEQFF. CDR3 coding DNA: TGCGCCAGCAGCCGGACTAGGACGCAAACCTTCTCCTACAATGAGCAGTTCTTC. The genes are TRBV4-3 and TRBJ2-1, with 7 bases lining up with TRBD2. The germline gives CDR1 LGHNA, CDR2 YSLEER. With 4 bases clipped from V and 0 bases from J, the junction kept 12 bases outside the gene matches. This CDR3 comprises 18 residues.

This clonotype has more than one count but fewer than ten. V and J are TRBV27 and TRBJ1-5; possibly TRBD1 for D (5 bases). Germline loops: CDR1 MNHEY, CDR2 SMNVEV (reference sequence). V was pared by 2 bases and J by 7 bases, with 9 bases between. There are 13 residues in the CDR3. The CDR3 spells CASSLRQRQPQHF. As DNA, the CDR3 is TGTGCCAGCAGTTTAAGACAGAGGCAGCCCCAGCATTTT.

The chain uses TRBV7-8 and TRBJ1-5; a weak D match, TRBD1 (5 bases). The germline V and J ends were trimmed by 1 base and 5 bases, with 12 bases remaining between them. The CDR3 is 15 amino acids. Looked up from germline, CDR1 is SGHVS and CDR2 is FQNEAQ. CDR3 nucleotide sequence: TGTGCCAGCAGCTTAGGGGGTCAGGGAGATCAGCCCCAGCATTTT. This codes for CASSLGGQGDQPQHF. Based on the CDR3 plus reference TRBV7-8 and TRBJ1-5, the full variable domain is GAGVSQSPRYKVAKRGQDVALRCDPISGHVSLFWYQQALGQGPEFLTYFQNEAQLDKSGLPSDRFFAERPEGSVSTLKIQRTQQEDSAVYLCASSLGGQGDQPQHFGDGTRLSIL.

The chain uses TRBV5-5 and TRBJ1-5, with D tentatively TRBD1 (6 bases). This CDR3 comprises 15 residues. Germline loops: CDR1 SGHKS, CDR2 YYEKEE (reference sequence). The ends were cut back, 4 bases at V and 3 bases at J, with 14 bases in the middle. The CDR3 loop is CASSLTGSHNQPQHF. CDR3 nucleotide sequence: TGTGCCAGCAGCCTAACAGGGTCTCACAATCAGCCCCAGCATTTT.

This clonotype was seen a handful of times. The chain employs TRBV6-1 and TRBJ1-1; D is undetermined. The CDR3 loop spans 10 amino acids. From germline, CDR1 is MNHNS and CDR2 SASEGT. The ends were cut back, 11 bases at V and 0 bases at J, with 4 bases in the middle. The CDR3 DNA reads TGTGCCGCCATGAACACTGAAGCTTTCTTT. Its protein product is CAAMNTEAFF.

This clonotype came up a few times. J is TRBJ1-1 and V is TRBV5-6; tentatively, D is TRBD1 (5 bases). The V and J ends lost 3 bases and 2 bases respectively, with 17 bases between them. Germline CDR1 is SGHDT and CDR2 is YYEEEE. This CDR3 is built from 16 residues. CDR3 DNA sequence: TGTGCCAGCAGCTCACTACAGGTTTCGGCTAACACTGAAGCTTTCTTT. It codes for CASSSLQVSANTEAFF.

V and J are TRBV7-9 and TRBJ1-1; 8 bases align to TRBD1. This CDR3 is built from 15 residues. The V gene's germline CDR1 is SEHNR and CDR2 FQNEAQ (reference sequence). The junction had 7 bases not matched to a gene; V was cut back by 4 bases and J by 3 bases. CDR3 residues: CASSSMDRVHTEAFF. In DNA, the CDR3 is TGTGCCAGCAGCTCGATGGACAGGGTTCACACTGAAGCTTTCTTT.

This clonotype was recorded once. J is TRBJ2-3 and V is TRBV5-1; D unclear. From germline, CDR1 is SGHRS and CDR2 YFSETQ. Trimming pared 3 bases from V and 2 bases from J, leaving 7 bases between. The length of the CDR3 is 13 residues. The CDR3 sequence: CASSSIPTDTQYF. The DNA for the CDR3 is TGCGCCAGCAGCTCGATCCCCACAGATACGCAGTATTTT.

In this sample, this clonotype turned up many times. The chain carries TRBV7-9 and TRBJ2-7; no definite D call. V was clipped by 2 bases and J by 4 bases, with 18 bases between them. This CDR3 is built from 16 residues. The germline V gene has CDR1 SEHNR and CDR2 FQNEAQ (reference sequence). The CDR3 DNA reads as TGTGCCAGCAGCTTAATAAGACACCAGCTACTTTACGAGCAGTACTTC. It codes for CASSLIRHQLLYEQYF.

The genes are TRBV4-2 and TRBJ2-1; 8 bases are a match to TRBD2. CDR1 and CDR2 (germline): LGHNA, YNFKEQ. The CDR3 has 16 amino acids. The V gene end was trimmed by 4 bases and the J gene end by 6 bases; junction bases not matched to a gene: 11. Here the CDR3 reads CASSLAAGELRNEQFF. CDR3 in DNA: TGTGCCAGCAGCCTCGCAGCGGGGGAACTCCGCAATGAGCAGTTCTTC.

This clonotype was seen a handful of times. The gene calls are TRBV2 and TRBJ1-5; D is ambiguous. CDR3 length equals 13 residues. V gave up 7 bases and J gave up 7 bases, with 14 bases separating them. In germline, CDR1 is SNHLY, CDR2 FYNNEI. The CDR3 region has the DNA TGTGCCAGCAATTTTCTAGCGGGGCAGCCCCAGCATTTT. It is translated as CASNFLAGQPQHF.

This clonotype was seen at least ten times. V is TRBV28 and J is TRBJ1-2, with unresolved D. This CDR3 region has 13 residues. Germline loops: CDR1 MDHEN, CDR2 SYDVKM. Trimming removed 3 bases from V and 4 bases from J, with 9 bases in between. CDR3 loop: CASSFPVSYGYTF. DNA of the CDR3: TGTGCCAGCAGTTTTCCGGTTTCCTATGGCTACACCTTC.

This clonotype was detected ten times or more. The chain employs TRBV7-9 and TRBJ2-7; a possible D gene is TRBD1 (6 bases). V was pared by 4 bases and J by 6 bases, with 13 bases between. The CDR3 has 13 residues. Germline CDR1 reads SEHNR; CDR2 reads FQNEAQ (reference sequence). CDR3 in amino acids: CASSSQGFGEQYF. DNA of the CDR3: TGTGCCAGCAGCTCTCAGGGGTTTGGCGAGCAGTACTTC.

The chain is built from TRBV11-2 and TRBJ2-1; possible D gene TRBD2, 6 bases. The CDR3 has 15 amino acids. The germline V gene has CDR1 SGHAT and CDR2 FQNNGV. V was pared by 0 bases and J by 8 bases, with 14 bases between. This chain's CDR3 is CASSLDTPSVDEQFF. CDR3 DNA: TGTGCCAGCAGCTTAGATACCCCTAGCGTCGATGAGCAGTTCTTC.